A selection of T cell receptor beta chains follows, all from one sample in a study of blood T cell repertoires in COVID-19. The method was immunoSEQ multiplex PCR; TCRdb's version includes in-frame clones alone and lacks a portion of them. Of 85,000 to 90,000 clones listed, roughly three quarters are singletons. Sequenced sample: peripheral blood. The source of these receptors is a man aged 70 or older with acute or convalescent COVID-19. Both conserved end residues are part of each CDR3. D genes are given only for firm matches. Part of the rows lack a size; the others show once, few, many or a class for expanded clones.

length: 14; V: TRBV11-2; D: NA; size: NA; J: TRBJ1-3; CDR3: CASSLGSSGNTIYF; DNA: TGTGCCAGCAGCTTAGGGAGCTCTGGAAACACCATATATTTT
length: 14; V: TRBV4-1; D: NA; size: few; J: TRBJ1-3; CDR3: CASSQVAGENTIYF; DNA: TGCGCCAGCAGCCAAGTCGCGGGGGAGAACACCATATATTTT
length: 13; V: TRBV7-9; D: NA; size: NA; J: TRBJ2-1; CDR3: CASSLALKGEQFF; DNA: TGTGCCAGCAGCTTAGCCTTAAAGGGGGAGCAGTTCTTC
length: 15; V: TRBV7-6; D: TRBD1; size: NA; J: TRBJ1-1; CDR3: CASSPMGTEGTEAFF; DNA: TGTGCCAGCAGCCCCATGGGGACAGAGGGCACTGAAGCTTTCTTT
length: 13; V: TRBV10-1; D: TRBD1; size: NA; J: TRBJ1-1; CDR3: CATRTGLNTEAFF; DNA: TGCGCCACCAGGACAGGGTTAAACACTGAAGCTTTCTTT
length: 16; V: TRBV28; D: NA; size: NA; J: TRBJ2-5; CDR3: CASSLIVSGDQETQYF; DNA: TGTGCCAGCAGTTTAATAGTCTCGGGGGACCAAGAGACCCAGTACTTC
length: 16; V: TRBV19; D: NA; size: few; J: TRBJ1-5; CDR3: CASKLQGMGSNQPQHF; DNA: TGTGCCAGTAAACTCCAGGGGATGGGGAGCAATCAGCCCCAGCATTTT
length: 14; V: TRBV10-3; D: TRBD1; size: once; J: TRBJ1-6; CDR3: CAISSGTGDSPLHF; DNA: TGTGCCATCAGTTCCGGGACAGGGGATTCACCCCTCCACTTT
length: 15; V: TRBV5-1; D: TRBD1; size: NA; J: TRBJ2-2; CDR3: CASSLTGENTGELFF; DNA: TGCGCCAGCAGCTTAACAGGGGAGAACACCGGGGAGCTGTTTTTT
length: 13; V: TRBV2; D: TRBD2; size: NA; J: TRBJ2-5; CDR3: CASSVRGGETQYF; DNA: TGTGCCAGCAGTGTAAGGGGAGGGGAGACCCAGTACTTC
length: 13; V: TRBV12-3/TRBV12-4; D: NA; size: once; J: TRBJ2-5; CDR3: CASSPGGLETQYF; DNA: TGTGCCAGCAGCCCCGGGGGGCTGGAGACCCAGTACTTC
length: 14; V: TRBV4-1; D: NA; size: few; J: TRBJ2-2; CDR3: CASSYRVNTGELFF; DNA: TGCGCCAGCAGCTACAGGGTGAACACCGGGGAGCTGTTTTTT
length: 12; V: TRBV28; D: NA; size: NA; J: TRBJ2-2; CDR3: CASSLADGELFF; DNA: TGTGCCAGCAGTTTGGCTGATGGGGAGCTGTTTTTT
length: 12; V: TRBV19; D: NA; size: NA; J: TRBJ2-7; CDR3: CASSHIPGEQYF; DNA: TGTGCCAGTAGCCACATCCCGGGGGAGCAGTACTTC
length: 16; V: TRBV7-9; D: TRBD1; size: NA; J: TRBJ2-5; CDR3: CASSRLGTGGRETQYF; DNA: TGTGCCAGCAGCCGCCTCGGGACAGGGGGGCGAGAGACCCAGTACTTC
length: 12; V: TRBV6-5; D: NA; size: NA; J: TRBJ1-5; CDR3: CASSTSNQPQHF; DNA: TGTGCCAGCAGTACGAGTAATCAGCCCCAGCATTTT
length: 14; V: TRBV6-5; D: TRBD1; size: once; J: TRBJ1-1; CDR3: CASIWDREGTEAFF; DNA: TGTGCCAGCATCTGGGACAGGGAGGGCACTGAAGCTTTCTTT
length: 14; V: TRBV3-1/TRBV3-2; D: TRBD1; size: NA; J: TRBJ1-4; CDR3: CASSLQGDGEKLFF; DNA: TGTGCCAGCAGCCTACAGGGGGATGGTGAAAAACTGTTTTTT
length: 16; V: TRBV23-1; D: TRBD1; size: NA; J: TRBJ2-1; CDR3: CASSQSSGQGENEQFF; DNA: TGCGCCAGCAGTCAATCGAGCGGACAGGGTGAGAATGAGCAGTTCTTC
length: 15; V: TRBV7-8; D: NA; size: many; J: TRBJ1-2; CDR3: CASSVGTEANYGYTF; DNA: TGTGCCAGCAGCGTAGGTACGGAGGCTAACTATGGCTACACCTTC
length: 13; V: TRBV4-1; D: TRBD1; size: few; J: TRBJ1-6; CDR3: CASSRDRGSPLHF; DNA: TGCGCCAGCAGCCGAGACAGGGGATCACCCCTCCACTTT
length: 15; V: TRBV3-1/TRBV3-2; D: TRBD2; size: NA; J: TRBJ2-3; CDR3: CASTPGAGTTDTQYF; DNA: TGTGCCAGCACTCCGGGAGCGGGGACGACAGATACGCAGTATTTT
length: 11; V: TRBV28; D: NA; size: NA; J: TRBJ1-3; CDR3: CARTRGNTIYF; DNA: TGTGCCAGGACACGAGGAAACACCATATATTTT
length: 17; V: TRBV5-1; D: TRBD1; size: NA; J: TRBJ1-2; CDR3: CASSLEGDRVTNYGYTF; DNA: TGCGCCAGCAGCTTGGAGGGGGACAGGGTCACGAACTATGGCTACACCTTC
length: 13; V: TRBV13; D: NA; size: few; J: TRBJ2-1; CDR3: CASRPRPGNEQFF; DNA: TGTGCCAGCAGACCTAGACCGGGGAATGAGCAGTTCTTC
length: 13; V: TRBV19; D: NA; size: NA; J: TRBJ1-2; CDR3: CASSIVRANGYTF; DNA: TGTGCCAGTAGTATAGTGAGGGCCAATGGCTACACCTTC
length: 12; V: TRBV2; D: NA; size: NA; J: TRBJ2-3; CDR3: CASSQGKDTQYF; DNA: TGTGCCAGCAGCCAGGGCAAAGATACGCAGTATTTT
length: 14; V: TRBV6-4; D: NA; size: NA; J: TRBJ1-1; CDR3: CASRPRADITEAFF; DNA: TGTGCCAGCCGGCCGAGGGCAGACATCACTGAAGCTTTCTTT
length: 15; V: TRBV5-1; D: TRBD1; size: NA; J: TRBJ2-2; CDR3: CASSLVQGDGGELFF; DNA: TGCGCCAGCAGCCTGGTTCAGGGGGATGGCGGGGAGCTGTTTTTT
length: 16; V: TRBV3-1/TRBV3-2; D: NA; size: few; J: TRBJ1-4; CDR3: CASSQILGSTNEKLFF; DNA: TGTGCCAGCAGCCAAATTCTAGGTTCAACTAATGAAAAACTGTTTTTT
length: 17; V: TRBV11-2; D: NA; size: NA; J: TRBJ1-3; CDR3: CASSSGGFVYSGNTIYF; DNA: TGTGCCAGCAGCTCGGGGGGTTTTGTGTACTCTGGAAACACCATATATTTT
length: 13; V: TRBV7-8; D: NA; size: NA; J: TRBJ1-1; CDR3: CASSVELNTEAFF; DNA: TGTGCCAGCAGCGTCGAGTTAAACACTGAAGCTTTCTTT
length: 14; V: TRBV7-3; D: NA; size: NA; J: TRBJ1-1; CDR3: CASSSGQENTEAFF; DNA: TGTGCCAGCAGCTCAGGGCAGGAGAACACTGAAGCTTTCTTT
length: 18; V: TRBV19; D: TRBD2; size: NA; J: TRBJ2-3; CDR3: CASSVPGLAGGSTDTQYF; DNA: TGTGCCAGTAGTGTACCCGGACTAGCGGGGGGAAGCACAGATACGCAGTATTTT
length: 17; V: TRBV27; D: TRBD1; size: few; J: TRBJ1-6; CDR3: CASEPPDRGFNNSPLHF; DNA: TGTGCCAGCGAGCCCCCCGACAGGGGGTTCAATAATTCACCCCTCCACTTT
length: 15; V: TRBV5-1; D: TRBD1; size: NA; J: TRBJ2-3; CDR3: CASSTLGGRTDTQYF; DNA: TGCGCCAGCAGCACATTAGGGGGCCGCACAGATACGCAGTATTTT
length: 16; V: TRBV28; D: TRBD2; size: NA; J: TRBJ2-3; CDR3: CASSPAGALRTDTQYF; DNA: TGTGCCAGCAGTCCAGCGGGGGCGCTACGCACAGATACGCAGTATTTT
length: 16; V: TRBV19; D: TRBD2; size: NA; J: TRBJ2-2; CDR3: CASRYPAGAGIGELFF; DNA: TGTGCCAGTAGATACCCAGCGGGGGCGGGGATCGGGGAGCTGTTTTTT
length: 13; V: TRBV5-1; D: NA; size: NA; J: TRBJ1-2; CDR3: CASSLAPQYGYTF; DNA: TGCGCCAGCAGCTTGGCCCCCCAGTACGGCTACACCTTC
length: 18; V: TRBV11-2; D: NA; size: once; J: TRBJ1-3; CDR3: CASSLAPPRGGSGNTIYF; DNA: TGTGCCAGCAGCTTAGCCCCCCCCCGCGGGGGTTCTGGAAACACCATATATTTT
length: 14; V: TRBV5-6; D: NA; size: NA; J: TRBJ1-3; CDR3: CASSLSYSGNTIYF; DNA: TGTGCCAGCAGCCTCTCTTACTCTGGAAACACCATATATTTT
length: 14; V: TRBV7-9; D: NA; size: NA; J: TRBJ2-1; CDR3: CASSFHRDYNEQFF; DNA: TGTGCCAGCAGCTTCCACAGGGATTACAATGAGCAGTTCTTC
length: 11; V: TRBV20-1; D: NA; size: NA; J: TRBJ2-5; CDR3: CSAQLDETQYF; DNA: TGCAGTGCCCAACTAGACGAGACCCAGTACTTC
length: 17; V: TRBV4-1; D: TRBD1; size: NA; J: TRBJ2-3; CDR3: CASSPLVYRDRGDTQYF; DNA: TGCGCCAGCAGCCCCCTAGTCTATCGGGACAGGGGAGATACGCAGTATTTT
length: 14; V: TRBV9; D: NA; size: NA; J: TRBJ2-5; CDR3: CASSVPLGQETQYF; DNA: TGTGCCAGCAGCGTACCGCTGGGCCAGGAGACCCAGTACTTC
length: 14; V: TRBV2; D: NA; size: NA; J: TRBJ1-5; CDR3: CASRDARENQPQHF; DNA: TGTGCCAGCAGAGACGCAAGGGAGAATCAGCCCCAGCATTTT
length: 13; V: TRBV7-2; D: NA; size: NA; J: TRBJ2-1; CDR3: CASSPRRGNEQFF; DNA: TGTGCCAGCAGCCCCCGTCGGGGGAATGAGCAGTTCTTC
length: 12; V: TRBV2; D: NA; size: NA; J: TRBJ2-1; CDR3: CASTADSTEQFF; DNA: TGTGCCAGCACCGCGGACAGCACCGAGCAGTTCTTC
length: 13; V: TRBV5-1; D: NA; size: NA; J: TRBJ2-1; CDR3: CASRLAGDNEQFF; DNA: TGCGCCAGCAGGCTCGCAGGGGATAATGAGCAGTTCTTC
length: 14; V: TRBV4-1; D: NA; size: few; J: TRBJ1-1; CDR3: CASSQPQGNTEAFF; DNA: TGCGCCAGCAGCCAACCTCAGGGGAACACTGAAGCTTTCTTT
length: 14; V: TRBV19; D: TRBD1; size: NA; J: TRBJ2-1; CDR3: CASTAGRGHWEQFF; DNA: TGTGCCAGTACGGCAGGCAGGGGGCATTGGGAGCAGTTCTTC
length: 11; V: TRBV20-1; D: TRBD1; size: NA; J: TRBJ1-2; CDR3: CSAKDRGGYTF; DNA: TGCAGTGCCAAAGACAGGGGAGGCTACACCTTC
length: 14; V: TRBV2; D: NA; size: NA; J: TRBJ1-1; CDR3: CASSPTGLNTEAFF; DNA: TGTGCCAGTTCACCGACAGGTTTGAACACTGAAGCTTTCTTT